Listed below are T cell receptor beta chains from one sample, sequenced in a study of T cell changes during pregnancy in multiple sclerosis. Libraries were prepared by immunoSEQ multiplex PCR; TCRdb keeps only in-frame clonotypes and omits some of them. The repertoire holds 25,000 to 30,000 clones, with 85% to 90% as singletons. Sequencing used CD8+ T cells from peripheral blood mononuclear cells, obtained before pregnancy. The receptors were gathered from a female donor with multiple sclerosis, enrolled in a pregnancy study. The CDR3 runs from the conserved cysteine through the conserved F or W. Each record gives: CDR3 protein, CDR3 DNA, J gene, clone size, V gene, D gene. A D gene is named only where the DNA matches it firmly. Some rows have no size entry. The others give once, few or many, or a class for an expanded clone.

CASSADIKHNEQFF TGTGCCAGCAGTGCGGACATCAAACACAATGAGCAGTTCTTC TRBJ2-1 NA TRBV2 NA
CASTKSGVYNEQFF TGTGCCAGTACCAAAAGCGGGGTCTACAATGAGCAGTTCTTC TRBJ2-1 NA TRBV19 TRBD2
CASSQVWHGNQPQHF TGCGCCAGCAGCCAAGTGTGGCACGGCAATCAGCCCCAGCATTTT TRBJ1-5 NA TRBV4-3 NA
CASSEGTSGGQELFF TGTGCCAGCAGTGAAGGAACTAGCGGGGGTCAGGAGCTGTTTTTT TRBJ2-2 NA TRBV6-1 TRBD2
CASSLAGKSTDTQYF TGTGCCAGCAGCTTAGCCGGGAAAAGCACAGATACGCAGTATTTT TRBJ2-3 NA TRBV7-4 NA
CASSFGNRGGSEQFF TGTGCCAGCAGCTTCGGTAACAGGGGTGGTAGTGAGCAGTTCTTC TRBJ2-1 NA TRBV13 TRBD1
CASSPPGQGSSNQPQHF TGTGCCAGCAGCCCACCGGGACAGGGGAGCAGCAATCAGCCCCAGCATTTT TRBJ1-5 few TRBV7-3 TRBD1
CASGTDYGYTF TGTGCCAGTGGGACTGACTATGGCTACACCTTC TRBJ1-2 NA TRBV6-5 NA
CASSLQGLVTGELFF TGTGCCAGCAGCCTACAGGGGTTGGTAACCGGGGAGCTGTTTTTT TRBJ2-2 once TRBV28 TRBD1
CASSFSPSGGFRNIQYF TGTGCCAGCAGTTTCTCCCCGAGCGGGGGGTTCCGCAACATTCAGTACTTC TRBJ2-4 NA TRBV28 TRBD2
CASSDSPAGELFF TGTGCCAGCAGTGACTCCCCCGCCGGGGAGCTGTTTTTT TRBJ2-2 NA TRBV6-4 NA
CASSKEQGLNTEAFF TGTGCCAGCAGCAAAGAACAGGGCTTGAACACTGAAGCTTTCTTT TRBJ1-1 NA TRBV6-5 NA
CASSLVRGLGGANVLTF TGTGCCAGCAGCTTGGTCAGGGGGCTAGGTGGGGCCAACGTCCTGACTTTC TRBJ2-6 NA TRBV5-5 TRBD1
CASSFPGAYNEQFF TGTGCCAGCAGTTTTCCAGGGGCATACAATGAGCAGTTCTTC TRBJ2-1 NA TRBV28 NA
CASSLAQGMNTEAFF TGCGCCAGCAGCTTGGCGCAGGGGATGAACACTGAAGCTTTCTTT TRBJ1-1 NA TRBV5-1 NA
CASSPETSGAITDTQYF TGTGCCAGCAGCCCGGAAACTAGCGGGGCCATCACAGATACGCAGTATTTT TRBJ2-3 NA TRBV7-9 TRBD2